Presented here are 25 T cell receptor beta chains from one specimen sequenced in a study of patients and donors after allogeneic stem cell transplantation (dated by TCRdb to the early 2020s). The library relied on RT-PCR. Reads for this sample came from a NextSeq 550. TCRdb reprocessing: public reads trimmed at Q25 with fastp, clones called with MiXCR, in-frame beta chains kept. All rows with the same CDR3 protein become a single entry with the most common DNA and genes. The sample yields approximately 210,000 distinct CDR3 sequences; 35% to 50% were counted once. Less than 40% of the sample rests with the top ten. Source material: blood, either unsorted or a sorted T cell fraction (not recorded which). The receptors were sampled from a human donor who was either an allogeneic HSCT recipient or a stem cell or donor lymphocyte infusion donor (not recorded which). It is not recorded whose cells these are; they may come from a transplant donor.

The chain uses TRBV7-9 and TRBJ1-5; TRBD1 matches at 8 bases. The germline gives CDR1 SEHNR, CDR2 FQNEAQ (reference sequence). This CDR3 comprises 15 residues. The trim removed 4 bases at V and 4 bases at J, leaving 6 bases unmatched. The CDR3 coding sequence is TGTGCCAGCAGCTCAACAGGGGGTGCAAATCAGCCCCAGCATTTT. Translation: CASSSTGGANQPQHF.

This clonotype has only a few counts. CDR3 nucleotide sequence: TGTGCCAGCAGTTTGACAGTTTACGAGCAGTACTTC. It is translated as CASSLTVYEQYF. The J gene is TRBJ2-7, the V gene TRBV28; a weak D match, TRBD1 (5 bases). CDR1 MDHEN and CDR2 SYDVKM come from the germline V gene. V lost 3 bases and J 4 bases, leaving 7 bases between the germline ends. The CDR3 has 12 residues.

The sample holds a few counts of this clonotype. V is TRBV12-3 or TRBV12-4 and J is TRBJ1-1; D unclear. The V end was cut by 1 base, the J end by 1 base, with 10 bases between. The CDR3 length is 15 residues. In DNA, the CDR3 is TGTGCCAGCAGTTTAGTCCTGGTCCCGAACACTGAAGCTTTCTTT. Amino acids: CASSLVLVPNTEAFF.

The chain is built from TRBV19 and TRBJ2-5, with 8 bases aligning to TRBD1. Germline assignment: CDR1 LNHDA and CDR2 SQIVND (reference sequence). This CDR3 spans 15 amino acids. V lost 8 bases, J lost 1 base, and 9 bases stayed unmatched. The CDR3 region has the DNA TGTGCCAGTTCTCGTGGACAGGGTTTCCAAGAGACCCAGTACTTC. Protein sequence: CASSRGQGFQETQYF.

The V and J genes are TRBV3-1 and TRBJ2-4, with a weak D call TRBD1 (5 bases). With 3 bases removed from V and 3 bases from J, the gap between germline ends came to 15 bases. The length of the CDR3 is 16 residues. From germline, CDR1 is LGHDT and CDR2 YNNKEL (reference sequence). CDR3 coding DNA: TGTGCCAGCAGCCATCCCTCGACAGAAGGCAAAAACATTCAGTACTTC. Translation gives CASSHPSTEGKNIQYF.

This clonotype has more than one count but fewer than ten. V and J are TRBV29-1 and TRBJ1-1, with D uncertain. There are 14 residues in the CDR3. The V gene's germline CDR1 is SQVTM and CDR2 ANQGSEA. Deletions cut 3 bases from V and 1 base from J, with 12 bases between. CDR3 amino acids: CSVDPWAPNTEAFF. CDR3 nucleotides: TGCAGCGTTGACCCCTGGGCACCGAACACTGAAGCTTTCTTT. Together with reference TRBV29-1 and TRBJ1-1, the CDR3 gives the full variable domain: SAVISQKPSRDICQRGTSLTIQCQVDSQVTMMFWYRQQPGQSLTLIATANQGSEATYESGFVIDKFPISRPNLTFSTLTVSNMSPEDSSIYLCSVDPWAPNTEAFFGQGTRLTVV.

This chain links TRBV6-6 with TRBJ2-5; weak D call: TRBD2 (5 bases). CDR3 length: 15 residues. Germline CDR1 is MNHNY and CDR2 is SVGAGI (reference sequence). The V end was cut by 5 bases, the J end by 7 bases, with 20 bases between. The CDR3 DNA reads TGTGCCAGCAGTGTACCCGGGAATGCGAAGGGGACCCAGTACTTC. Protein: CASSVPGNAKGTQYF.

In this sample, this clonotype turned up once. V and J are TRBV27 and TRBJ2-7; no clear D gene. Germline assignment: CDR1 MNHEY and CDR2 SMNVEV (reference sequence). V shed 3 bases and J shed 0 bases, with 12 bases lying between them. This CDR3 region has 15 residues. The CDR3 DNA reads as TGTGCCAGCAGTTTTTCCTGGGGAAGCTCCTACGAGCAGTACTTC. Residues: CASSFSWGSSYEQYF.

This clonotype was found a few times. V usage is TRBV7-9 and J usage is TRBJ1-3; 7 bases fit TRBD1. Unmatched junction bases numbered 3, after V lost 5 bases and J lost 2 bases. Germline lookup yields CDR1 SEHNR and CDR2 FQNEAQ (reference sequence). This CDR3 is built from 14 residues. CDR3 nucleotide sequence: TGTGCCAGCAGCGCAGGGGGGACTGGAAACACCATATATTTT. Its protein product is CASSAGGTGNTIYF.

CDR3: CSASKRMGLAGARGTDTQYF. The CDR3 nucleotides are TGCAGTGCTAGTAAGAGGATGGGACTAGCGGGAGCTAGGGGCACAGATACGCAGTATTTT. The chain combines TRBV20-1 with TRBJ2-3, with 14 bases lining up with TRBD2. There are 20 residues in the CDR3. With 3 bases clipped from V and 1 base from J, the junction kept 15 bases outside the gene matches. Germline loops: CDR1 DFQATT, CDR2 SNEGSKA (reference sequence).

This clonotype was recorded a few times. The chain uses TRBV3-1 and TRBJ1-6; 8 nucleotides match TRBD1. CDR3 length: 15 residues. From germline, CDR1 is LGHDT and CDR2 YNNKEL (reference sequence). After removal of 4 bases from V and 7 bases from J, the junction contained 6 bases not matched to a gene. CDR3 sequence reads: CASSPRQGLNSPLHF. For the CDR3, the DNA is TGTGCCAGCAGCCCCCGACAGGGGCTCAATTCACCCCTCCACTTT.

The chain has TRBV12-3 or TRBV12-4 and TRBJ1-2; no firm D call. The CDR3 is made up of 12 amino acids. V was cut by 1 base and J by 8 bases, with 8 bases left in between. In nucleotides, the CDR3 is TGTGCCAGCAGTTTAGTGGGCAGCGGCTACACCTTC. Translated: CASSLVGSGYTF.

The chain recombines TRBV12-3 or TRBV12-4 with TRBJ2-5, with D perhaps TRBD2 (6 bases). This CDR3 is 14 amino acids long. Trimming removed 5 bases at V and 4 bases at J, with 14 bases between. The CDR3 is CASSRDSRGETQYF. For the CDR3, the DNA is TGTGCCAGCAGTCGGGACTCCCGGGGAGAGACCCAGTACTTC.

The chain couples TRBV7-6 to TRBJ2-7, with D maybe TRBD1 (6 bases). CDR1 is SGHVS, CDR2 FNYEAQ, per germline. V lost 7 bases and J 3 bases, leaving 13 bases between the germline ends. This CDR3 has 13 residues. DNA of the CDR3: TGTGCCAGCACCCCAGCAGGGGACTACGAGCAGTACTTC. Translated: CASTPAGDYEQYF. The whole variable domain, remainder taken from reference TRBV7-6 and TRBJ2-7, is GAGVSQSPRYKVTKRGQDVALRCDPISGHVSLYWYRQALGQGPEFLTYFNYEAQQDKSGLPNDRFSAERPEGSISTLTIQRTEQRDSAMYRCASTPAGDYEQYFGPGTRLTVT.

The chain combines TRBV12-3 or TRBV12-4 with TRBJ1-4, with a weak D call TRBD1 (5 bases). CDR3 length equals 14 residues. The germline V and J ends were trimmed by 2 bases and 6 bases, with 10 bases remaining between them. For the CDR3, the DNA is TGTGCCAGCAGTTTATGGGACCAGGATGAAAAACTGTTTTTT. Its translation: CASSLWDQDEKLFF.

In its sample, this clonotype was seen a few times. The V call is TRBV29-1, the J call TRBJ1-1; possibly TRBD1 for D (5 bases). CDR3 length equals 14 residues. V lost 6 bases to trimming and J lost 0 bases, with 14 bases between them. The germline gives CDR1 SQVTM, CDR2 ANQGSEA. DNA for the CDR3: TGCAGCGTCCGGTCTGTAGGGGTGAACACTGAAGCTTTCTTT. This translates into CSVRSVGVNTEAFF.

The rearrangement joins TRBV6-6 to TRBJ1-6; D gene ambiguous. Germline loops: CDR1 MNHNY, CDR2 SVGAGI (reference sequence). Trimming left V 2 bases short and J 5 bases short, with 10 bases between. The CDR3 is 15 residues long. CDR3 sequence: CASSYPGRNNSPLHF. In DNA, the CDR3 is TGTGCCAGCAGTTACCCGGGCAGAAATAATTCACCCCTCCACTTT.

The chain couples TRBV2 to TRBJ1-2; tentative D call: TRBD1 (5 bases). V lost 4 bases, J lost 0 bases, and 18 bases lay in between. Germline V CDR1 and CDR2: SNHLY, FYNNEI. This CDR3 has 17 amino acids. Written as DNA, the CDR3 is TGTGCCAGCAGTGGTTACGGAGGGACGAGAGCTAACTATGGCTACACCTTC. Translation gives CASSGYGGTRANYGYTF.

This clonotype was detected a few times. V is TRBV28 and J is TRBJ1-6; D not certain. Trimming left V 6 bases short and J 5 bases short, with 8 bases between. CDR1 and CDR2 (germline): MDHEN, SYDVKM. There are 13 residues in the CDR3. The CDR3 sequence is CASSEQNNSPLHF. The CDR3 DNA reads as TGTGCCAGCAGCGAACAGAATAATTCACCCCTCCACTTT.

This chain joins TRBV20-1 and TRBJ1-2; a possible D gene is TRBD1 (5 bases). In germline, CDR1 is DFQATT, CDR2 SNEGSKA (reference sequence). The CDR3 is 11 residues long. The CDR3 region has the DNA TGCAGGGGGGTCGGTGTGGGTGGCTACACCTTC. This encodes CRGVGVGGYTF.

The rearrangement uses TRBV6-5 and TRBJ2-2, with 8 bases aligning to TRBD2. With 5 bases clipped from V and 6 bases from J, the junction kept 8 bases outside the gene matches. Germline loops: CDR1 MNHEY, CDR2 SVGAGI. The CDR3 covers 15 residues. CDR3 bases: TGTGCCAGCAGTCTCCATGAGACTAGCGCCGGGGAGCTGTTTTTT. Protein product: CASSLHETSAGELFF.

This clonotype was observed a few times. Here the CDR3 reads CASSHLAGNNYGYTF. The CDR3 DNA follows: TGTGCCAGCAGCCATCTGGCAGGGAATAACTATGGCTACACCTTC. The chain combines TRBV3-1 with TRBJ1-2; tentatively, D is TRBD1 (5 bases). This CDR3 is built from 15 residues. V dropped 3 bases and J dropped 1 base, with 12 bases sitting between them. Germline CDR1 reads LGHDT; CDR2 reads YNNKEL (reference sequence).

This chain links TRBV5-8 with TRBJ1-4; D is unresolved. V was trimmed by 0 bases and J by 8 bases, leaving 14 bases between them. The germline V gene has CDR1 SGHTS and CDR2 YDEGEE. The CDR3 loop spans 15 amino acids. Written as DNA, the CDR3 is TGTGCCAGCAGCTTGGAGGCTAAAACTCGGGAAAAACTGTTTTTT. Protein: CASSLEAKTREKLFF.

This clonotype came up a few times. The chain carries TRBV12-3 or TRBV12-4 and TRBJ1-2; D is perhaps TRBD1 (6 bases). The ends were cut back, 2 bases at V and 8 bases at J, with 15 bases in the middle. CDR3 length equals 14 residues. The CDR3 sequence is CASSLTGLLWGYTF. The CDR3 DNA reads TGTGCCAGCAGTTTAACAGGGTTACTCTGGGGCTACACCTTC.

The chain has TRBV6-6 and TRBJ2-1; 14 nucleotides align to TRBD2. This CDR3 region has 16 residues. Per the germline V gene, CDR1 is MNHNY and CDR2 is SVGAGI (reference sequence). J was trimmed by 7 bases and V by 6 bases; bases with no gene match: 8. CDR3: CASSPTTSGRANEQFF. The CDR3 DNA reads TGTGCCAGCAGCCCGACGACTAGCGGGAGGGCAAATGAGCAGTTCTTC.